The 22 T cell receptor beta chains presented below share a single source sample, sequenced in a study of shared clonotypes between healthy human individuals. Clones were sequenced by immunoSEQ multiplex PCR, and TCRdb holds only the in-frame ones, with some missing. Of some 500,000 clones in the sample, around 80% were seen once. Input material: PBMCs. All receptors derive from a woman in her forties in good health. Some clones in this sample may be carry-over from other donors' samples.

Of note for this clone: Other DNA variants within this sample encode the same CDR3. The rearrangement joins TRBV7-9 to TRBJ2-7; D is unclear. The CDR3 has 12 residues. The V end was cut by 3 bases, the J end by 0 bases, with 3 bases between. Germline V lookup: CDR1 SEHNR, CDR2 FQNEAQ (reference sequence). The CDR3 here is CASSFLSYEQYF. CDR3 nucleotides: TGTGCCAGCAGCTTCCTCTCCTACGAGCAGTACTTC.

CDR3 loop: CASSVIQGGSEAFF. The DNA of the CDR3 is TGTGCCAGCAGCGTCATACAGGGGGGTTCCGAAGCTTTCTTT. The gene calls are TRBV9 and TRBJ1-1, with 8 nucleotides matching TRBD1. Germline CDR1 reads SGDLS; CDR2 reads YYNGEE. CDR3 length: 14 amino acids. The junction had 8 bases not matched to a gene; V was cut back by 2 bases and J by 8 bases.

The chain links TRBV5-6 to TRBJ2-5; perhaps D is TRBD1 or TRBD2 (6 bases each). Germline V gene sequence: CDR1 SGHDT, CDR2 YYEEEE. The CDR3 sequence is 13 residues long. Trimming left V 4 bases short and J 5 bases short, with 12 bases between. The CDR3 sequence: CASSPGAWETQYF. The CDR3 nucleotides read TGTGCCAGCAGCCCGGGGGCGTGGGAGACCCAGTACTTC. Looking up the rest from reference TRBV5-6 and TRBJ2-5 gives the full variable domain: DAGVTQSPTHLIKTRGQQVTLRCSPKSGHDTVSWYQQALGQGPQFIFQYYEEEERQRGNFPDRFSGHQFPNYSSELNVNALLLGDSALYLCASSPGAWETQYFGPGTRLLVL.

The chain joins TRBV27 to TRBJ1-5; maybe TRBD1 (5 bases). V was pared by 4 bases and J by 4 bases, with 11 bases between. CDR1 and CDR2 from the germline V gene are MNHEY and SMNVEV (reference sequence). The CDR3 sequence is 14 residues long. CDR3 in amino acids: CASSWQGSNQPQHF. CDR3 sequence (DNA): TGTGCCAGCAGTTGGCAGGGTAGTAATCAGCCCCAGCATTTT.

V and J are TRBV19 and TRBJ1-1; maybe TRBD1 (5 bases). This CDR3 comprises 14 residues. CDR1 and CDR2 (germline): LNHDA, SQIVND (reference sequence). V dropped 3 bases and J dropped 5 bases, with 13 bases sitting between them. DNA for the CDR3: TGTGCCAGTAGTATTGGGGGGGGAGGGACTGAAGCTTTCTTT. Encoded protein: CASSIGGGGTEAFF. The full variable domain, rest sourced from reference TRBV19 and TRBJ1-1, is DGGITQSPKYLFRKEGQNVTLSCEQNLNHDAMYWYRQDPGQGLRLIYYSQIVNDFQKGDIAEGYSVSREKKESFPLTVTSAQKNPTAFYLCASSIGGGGTEAFFGQGTRLTVV.

The genes are TRBV18 and TRBJ2-7; D remains unclear. The CDR3 spans 15 residues. Germline lookup yields CDR1 KGHSH and CDR2 LQKENI. Trimming took off 1 base at V and 0 bases at J, with 10 bases between the two ends. The CDR3 region is CASSPLGSSSYEQYF. The CDR3 nucleotides read TGTGCCAGCTCACCACTCGGGTCCAGCTCCTACGAGCAGTACTTC. The variable domain in full, completed from reference TRBV18 and TRBJ2-7, reads NAGVMQNPRHLVRRRGQEARLRCSPMKGHSHVYWYRQLPEEGLKFMVYLQKENIIDESGMPKERFSAEFPKEGPSILRIQQVVRGDSAAYFCASSPLGSSSYEQYFGPGTRLTVT.

The chain joins TRBV28 to TRBJ1-2, with TRBD1 matching 8 bases. V shed 7 bases, J shed 4 bases, and the junction held 17 bases outside the gene matches. This CDR3 comprises 17 residues. Per germline, CDR1 MDHEN and CDR2 SYDVKM. CDR3 nucleotide sequence: TGTGCCAGCAACCAAGAAGGACAGGGTGGTTTTAGCTATGGCTACACCTTC. Translation gives CASNQEGQGGFSYGYTF.

The chain combines TRBV30 with TRBJ2-3; 15 nucleotides line up with TRBD2. After removal of 2 bases from V and 4 bases from J, the junction contained 7 bases not matched to a gene. The CDR3 totals 17 residues. CDR1 is GTSNPN and CDR2 is SVGIG in the germline V gene (reference sequence). Here the CDR3 DNA reads TGTGCCTGGAGTTCGCCCTGGACTAGCGGGGGGGCAGATACGCAGTATTTT. Translating gives CAWSSPWTSGGADTQYF.

The rearrangement uses TRBV7-7 and TRBJ1-1, with a possible D match to TRBD1 (6 bases). CDR1 and CDR2 from the germline V gene are SSHAT and FNYEAQ (reference sequence). Trimming stripped 2 bases from V and 2 bases from J, with 15 bases between. The length of the CDR3 is 16 residues. The CDR3 is CASSLTPGQRNTEAFF. The CDR3, as DNA: TGTGCCAGCAGCTTAACACCGGGACAAAGAAACACTGAAGCTTTCTTT.

This clone was picked up many times. Additional DNA sequences in this sample encode the identical CDR3. The chain links TRBV2 to TRBJ2-5, with 11 bases aligning to TRBD2. V trimming: 7 bases; J trimming: 5 bases; junction bases outside the gene matches: 6. The CDR3 covers 14 residues. CDR1 and CDR2 (germline): SNHLY, FYNNEI. CDR3 nucleotide sequence: TGTGCCAGCAAACTAGCGGGAGTGGGGGAGACCCAGTACTTC. Translated: CASKLAGVGETQYF.

In the case of this clone: At the DNA level, this CDR3 is encoded by other sequences in the same sample as well. The chain recombines TRBV9 with TRBJ2-7; 9 bases align to TRBD1. The CDR3 is 15 amino acids. V lost 0 bases, J lost 4 bases, and 5 bases stayed unmatched. Germline CDR1 reads SGDLS; CDR2 reads YYNGEE. CDR3 nucleotide sequence: TGTGCCAGCAGCGTAGAGGGGACAGGGAGTTACGAGCAGTACTTC. Translated, it gives CASSVEGTGSYEQYF.

This rearrangement joins TRBV5-5 to TRBJ1-1, with D unresolved. The CDR3 runs to 15 residues. V lost 4 bases and J lost 6, with 19 bases in between. Germline CDR1 SGHKS, CDR2 YYEKEE (reference sequence). The CDR3, as DNA: TGTGCCAGCAGCCCCTTGGCGGGTCAGTCCGCTGAAGCTTTCTTT. Protein: CASSPLAGQSAEAFF.

The CDR3 protein is CASSLPTSVGKETQYF. CDR3 sequence (DNA): TGTGCCAGCAGCCTACCTACTAGCGTCGGAAAAGAGACCCAGTACTTC. The rearrangement joins TRBV7-2 to TRBJ2-5; TRBD2 aligns across 7 bases. The germline CDR1 and CDR2 sequences are SGHTA and FQGNSA. Unmatched junction bases numbered 12, after V lost 5 bases and J lost 3 bases. CDR3 length: 16 amino acids.

The chain is built from TRBV2 and TRBJ2-5; D remains ambiguous. This CDR3 is 11 amino acids long. Germline V gene sequence: CDR1 SNHLY, CDR2 FYNNEI. Trimming removed 6 bases at V and 5 bases at J, with 7 bases between. CDR3 DNA: TGTGCCAGCAGCCTTGGGGAGACCCAGTACTTC. This codes for CASSLGETQYF.

This clone was picked up a small number of times. The chain recombines TRBV11-2 with TRBJ2-3; a possible D gene is TRBD2 (6 bases). Germline-derived CDR1 and CDR2 are SGHAT and FQNNGV. This CDR3 contains 17 residues. V gave up 3 bases and J gave up 2 bases, with 18 bases separating them. In DNA form, the CDR3 reads TGTGCCAGCAGCTTCTTGCCTCTAGCGACGTACACAGATACGCAGTATTTT. Translated, it gives CASSFLPLATYTDTQYF.

This chain links TRBV7-3 with TRBJ2-7; 14 positions agree with TRBD2. This CDR3 is 17 amino acids long. Germline V CDR1 and CDR2: SGHTA, FQGTGA. Unmatched junction bases numbered 10, after V lost 5 bases and J lost 4 bases. CDR3 bases: TGTGCCAGCAGCATCCCCGGGACTAGCGGGAGTGCATACGAGCAGTACTTC. Encoded protein: CASSIPGTSGSAYEQYF.

The V call is TRBV30, the J call TRBJ1-3; D possibly corresponds to TRBD1 (5 bases). From germline, CDR1 is GTSNPN and CDR2 SVGIG (reference sequence). The CDR3 contains 15 residues. Trimming removed 3 bases from V and 0 bases from J, with 12 bases in between. The CDR3 region is CAWSRGAISGNTIYF. CDR3 nucleotides: TGTGCCTGGAGCCGCGGGGCTATCTCTGGAAACACCATATATTTT.

Remarks on this clone: A much larger clone lies one base from this, so it may be a read error. The chain couples TRBV5-1 to TRBJ1-1; the D gene is possibly TRBD1 (6 bases). Trimming took off 0 bases at V and 0 bases at J, with 15 bases between the two ends. CDR1 is SGHRS and CDR2 is YFSETQ in the germline V gene. The CDR3 is made up of 17 amino acids. The CDR3 DNA sequence: TGCGCCAGCAGCTTGGGGGGGACGGGGGGCTTGAACACTGAAGCTTTCTTT. Protein product: CASSLGGTGGLNTEAFF.

This clone was found once. The chain couples TRBV11-2 to TRBJ2-7; the match to TRBD1 covers 7 bases. CDR3 size: 17 residues. The V segment lost 1 base and the J segment 0 bases; nucleotides outside the gene matches: 9. Per germline, CDR1 SGHAT and CDR2 FQNNGV. This chain's CDR3 is CASSLARDSVSSYEQYF. The CDR3 DNA follows: TGTGCCAGCAGCTTAGCCCGGGACAGCGTTAGCTCCTACGAGCAGTACTTC.

The chain combines TRBV20-1 with TRBJ1-1; D not resolved. V was shortened by 5 bases and J by 5 bases, with 9 bases between the two germline ends. In germline, CDR1 is DFQATT, CDR2 SNEGSKA (reference sequence). This CDR3 comprises 11 residues. The CDR3: CSAPWGTEAFF. The CDR3 coding sequence is TGCAGTGCTCCTTGGGGTACTGAAGCTTTCTTT.

The V and J genes are TRBV7-2 and TRBJ1-3; D unresolved. Germline CDR1 SGHTA, CDR2 FQGNSA. V was pared by 2 bases and J by 0 bases, with 11 bases between. The CDR3 extends over 16 amino acids. The CDR3 DNA sequence: TGTGCCAGCAGCTTAAGAGGTCCTAACTCTGGAAACACCATATATTTT. It codes for CASSLRGPNSGNTIYF.

This clone was counted once. The chain is built from TRBV6-1 and TRBJ2-7; a possible D gene is TRBD1 (5 bases). Germline-derived CDR1 and CDR2 are MNHNS and SASEGT. V was clipped by 2 bases and J by 3 bases, with 14 bases between them. The CDR3 has 15 residues. The CDR3 loop reads CASSENKGEYYEQYF. The CDR3 nucleotides read TGTGCCAGCAGTGAAAACAAAGGGGAATACTACGAGCAGTACTTC.